This T cell receptor (beta chain) was recovered during a study of shared clonotypes between healthy human individuals. Background on the study: CD4 naive and memory got three plates each, CD8 naive two, CD8 memory one.

Findings and caveats of the study: With few donors, the genetic and exposure-history diversity represented was limited.

In regard to this clone: Its antigen remains unidentified.

Trimming took off 0 bases at V and 3 bases at J, with 3 bases between the two ends. The CDR3 is 13 residues long. Germline CDR1 and CDR2: SGDLS and YYNGEE. CD45RO-negative CD8 cells positively selected for CCR7 made up the naive population, which excluded terminally differentiated effector memory CD45RA+ cells. Samples underwent the assay at deep level. Several immunoSEQ plates received, in even portions, the genomic DNA of each subset. Assay used: immunoSEQ multiplex PCR; TCRdb lists only in-frame clones, some missing. The data show 600,000 or so clones, 95% to 98% seen once. The origin of this receptor is a man aged 30 to 45 in good health. What was sequenced was naive CD8+ T cells sorted from blood. The chain is built from TRBV9 and TRBJ1-4; unclear D gene. The CDR3 reads CASSVGPNEKLFF. The CDR3 region has the DNA TGTGCCAGCAGCGTAGGGCCTAATGAAAAACTGTTTTTT.